Each of the 15 T cell receptor beta chains below was sequenced from the same sample in a study of CD8+CD57+ T cells in acquired aplastic anemia. Using genomic DNA as the template, TCR beta VDJ and CDR3 profiling was carried out. TCRdb reprocessed the reads via MiXCR and lists one record per CDR3 protein. The sample includes about 190,000 distinct CDR3 sequences, 54% of them seen just once. The sample taken for sequencing was sorted CD4+, CD8+, or CD8+CD57+ T cells (not recorded which) from PBMCs. All receptors derive from a human donor in good health, serving as a control.

This clonotype was detected ten times or more. CDR3: CASRWDPNQPQHF. The CDR3 DNA reads as TGTGCCAGCAGGTGGGACCCCAATCAGCCCCAGCATTTT. The J gene is TRBJ1-5, the V gene TRBV6-2 or TRBV6-3, with a tentative D call TRBD1 (5 bases). CDR3 length equals 13 residues. V was pared by 6 bases and J by 3 bases, with 9 bases between. CDR1 and CDR2 from the germline V gene are MNHEY and SVGEGT.

The chain couples TRBV5-1 to TRBJ2-1; 7 bases match TRBD1. Unmatched junction bases numbered 3, after V lost 5 bases and J lost 4 bases. Germline assignment: CDR1 SGHRS and CDR2 YFSETQ. CDR3 length: 13 amino acids. DNA of the CDR3: TGCGCCAGCAGTACGGGACAGTACAATGAGCAGTTCTTC. It encodes CASSTGQYNEQFF.

The chain couples TRBV7-6 to TRBJ2-7; 10 nucleotides line up with TRBD1. CDR1 SGHVS and CDR2 FNYEAQ come from the germline V gene. This CDR3 is built from 16 residues. The ends lost 2 bases at V and 0 bases at J; junction bases unmatched: 4. CDR3 residues: CASSLYGTGVSYEQYF. CDR3 in DNA: TGTGCCAGCAGCTTATACGGGACAGGGGTCTCCTACGAGCAGTACTTC.

This clonotype was recorded many times. The V gene is TRBV7-3, the J gene TRBJ2-1; the match to TRBD1 covers 9 bases. Germline-derived CDR1 and CDR2 are SGHTA and FQGTGA. The length of the CDR3 is 15 residues. The V and J ends lost 1 base and 7 bases, in that order; junction bases with no gene match: 5. CDR3: CASSLMAGQGNEQFF. In DNA, the CDR3 is TGTGCCAGCAGCTTAATGGCGGGACAGGGTAATGAGCAGTTCTTC.

The chain couples TRBV19 to TRBJ2-1; TRBD2 is a possible D gene (6 bases). V lost 5 bases and J lost 6, with 20 bases in between. CDR3 size: 16 residues. CDR1 and CDR2 from the germline V gene are LNHDA and SQIVND (reference sequence). The chain's CDR3 is CASSSIRLVKANEQFF. CDR3 DNA sequence: TGTGCCAGTAGTTCAATTCGACTAGTCAAAGCCAATGAGCAGTTCTTC.

Points on this clonotype: At one of its ends the junction is not consistent with the germline gene, which may arise from a read error. The CDR3 sequence is CAARWAVSSYNSPLYF. The CDR3 DNA follows: TGTGCCGCCCGCTGGGCAGTAAGCTCCTATAATTCACCCCTCTACTTT. This chain uses TRBV19 with TRBJ1-6, with D hard to call. The CDR3 totals 16 residues. Per the germline V gene, CDR1 is LNHDA and CDR2 is SQIVND (reference sequence).

The CDR3 DNA reads as TGTGCCAGCAGCGTAGGGGGGGGAACCTACAATGAGCAGTTCTTC. It encodes CASSVGGGTYNEQFF. This chain joins TRBV9 and TRBJ2-1, with 7 nucleotides matching TRBD2. This CDR3 region has 15 residues. CDR1 is SGDLS and CDR2 is YYNGEE in the germline V gene. The V segment lost 0 bases and the J segment 2 bases; nucleotides outside the gene matches: 2. Together with reference TRBV9 and TRBJ2-1, the CDR3 gives the full variable domain: DSGVTQTPKHLITATGQRVTLRCSPRSGDLSVYWYQQSLDQGLQFLIQYYNGEERAKGNILERFSAQQFPDLHSELNLSSLELGDSALYFCASSVGGGTYNEQFFGPGTRLTVL.

This clonotype was detected only once. The chain carries TRBV12-3 or TRBV12-4 and TRBJ1-1; TRBD1 aligns across 7 bases. Trimming took 3 bases from V and 10 from J; bases not matched to a gene: 5. The CDR3 has 12 residues. CDR3 DNA sequence: TGTGCCAGCAGTTTTGACAGGGTTATAGCTTTCTTT. As protein: CASSFDRVIAFF.

This clonotype was recorded at least ten times. This chain connects TRBV28 to TRBJ1-2, with TRBD1 matching over 8 bases. CDR1 is MDHEN, CDR2 SYDVKM, per germline. Trimming removed 4 bases from V and 4 bases from J; junction bases left unmatched: 8. The CDR3 has 15 amino acids. The CDR3 here is CASSSGQGAIYGYTF. The CDR3 DNA follows: TGTGCCAGCAGTTCAGGACAGGGTGCCATCTATGGCTACACCTTC.

The chain has TRBV19 and TRBJ2-5, with D perhaps matching TRBD1 or TRBD2 (7 bases each). Germline CDR1 LNHDA, CDR2 SQIVND (reference sequence). The CDR3 has 19 residues. V was clipped by 7 bases and J by 5 bases, with 32 bases between them. CDR3 bases: TGTGCCAGTACCCTCACCGGCCAGGGGGTCGGCGGGGGCTGGGAGACCCAGTACTTC. Residues: CASTLTGQGVGGGWETQYF.

In this sample, this clonotype turned up a few times. The chain has TRBV2 and TRBJ1-2; weak D call: TRBD1 (6 bases). This CDR3 is built from 14 residues. The germline CDR1 and CDR2 sequences are SNHLY and FYNNEI. The V end was cut by 1 base, the J end by 4 bases, with 10 bases between. CDR3 bases: TGTGCCAGCAGTGAAGGGGTGGGGGCCTATGGCTACACCTTC. It codes for CASSEGVGAYGYTF.

V is TRBV19 and J is TRBJ1-1; D perhaps matches TRBD1 (6 bases). With 3 bases removed from V and 11 bases from J, the gap between germline ends came to 10 bases. The CDR3 is 11 amino acids. Germline values: CDR1 LNHDA, CDR2 SQIVND (reference sequence). Written as DNA, the CDR3 is TGTGCCAGTAGTATCGGGGGGCGTGCTTTCTTT. It yields the protein CASSIGGRAFF. Complete variable domain (other parts from reference TRBV19 and TRBJ1-1): DGGITQSPKYLFRKEGQNVTLSCEQNLNHDAMYWYRQDPGQGLRLIYYSQIVNDFQKGDIAEGYSVSREKKESFPLTVTSAQKNPTAFYLCASSIGGRAFFGQGTRLTVV.

J is TRBJ1-3 and V is TRBV24-1, with D possibly matching TRBD1 (6 bases). Trimming pared 2 bases from V and 11 bases from J, leaving 15 bases between. This CDR3 has 14 amino acids. Germline CDR1 KGHDR, CDR2 SFDVKD. CDR3 protein: CATSDSLQGGAIYF. DNA for the CDR3: TGTGCCACCAGTGATTCTCTACAGGGTGGCGCCATATATTTT.

Many counts were recorded for this clonotype. The chain combines TRBV12-3 or TRBV12-4 with TRBJ1-4, with a possible D match to TRBD1 (6 bases). Trimming left V 4 bases short and J 5 bases short, with 11 bases between. CDR3 length: 14 residues. CDR3 sequence reads: CASSSGDGNEKLFF. CDR3 DNA sequence: TGTGCCAGCAGTTCAGGGGATGGAAATGAAAAACTGTTTTTT.

Many counts were recorded for this clonotype. J is TRBJ1-6 and V is TRBV27; tentative D call: TRBD1 (5 bases). V was shortened by 1 base and J by 10 bases, with 14 bases between the two germline ends. The CDR3 has 15 residues. The germline V gene encodes CDR1 MNHEY and CDR2 SMNVEV (reference sequence). CDR3 DNA: TGTGCCAGCAGTTTATACGGCAGGGTAGACTCACCCCTCCACTTT. Its protein product is CASSLYGRVDSPLHF.